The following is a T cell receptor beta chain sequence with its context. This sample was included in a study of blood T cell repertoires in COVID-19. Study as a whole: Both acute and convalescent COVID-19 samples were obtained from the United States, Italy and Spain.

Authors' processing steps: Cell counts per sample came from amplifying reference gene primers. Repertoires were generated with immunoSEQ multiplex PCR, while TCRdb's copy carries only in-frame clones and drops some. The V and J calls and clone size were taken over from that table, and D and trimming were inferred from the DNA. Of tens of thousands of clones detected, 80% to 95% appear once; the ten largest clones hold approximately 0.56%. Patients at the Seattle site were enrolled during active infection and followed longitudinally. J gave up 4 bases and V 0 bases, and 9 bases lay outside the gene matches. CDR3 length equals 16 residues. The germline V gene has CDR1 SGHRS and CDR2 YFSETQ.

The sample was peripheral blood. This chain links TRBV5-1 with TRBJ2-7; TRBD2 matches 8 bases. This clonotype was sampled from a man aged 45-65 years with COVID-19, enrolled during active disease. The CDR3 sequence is CASSLAGAGEPYEQYF. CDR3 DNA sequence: TGCGCCAGCAGCTTGGCCGGAGCGGGAGAACCATACGAGCAGTACTTC.